The clone carrying this T cell receptor beta chain has a count of ten or more. The antigen is undetermined. One junction end disagrees with the germline gene, perhaps due to a read error. The sample's time point: newly diagnosed GD, antithyroid drugs for less than 3 months. Making the TCR library involved RNA that had been extracted from PBMCs. It was by American Thyroid Association guidelines that Graves' disease was diagnosed. The sample belongs to a study of regulatory T cells in long-lasting Graves disease. Investigators prepared the TCR beta libraries by applying iRepertoire HTBI primers and Arm-PCR of CDR3 regions. TCRdb analysed the multiplex PCR reads with MiXCR anew, one entry per CDR3 protein. The data hold about 540,000 distinct CDR3 sequences, with approximately 12% observed a single time. This CDR3 has 11 residues. CDR1 and CDR2 from the germline V gene are MNHEY and SVGAGI. Overall study results and limits: Possibly, accuracy suffered from the small sample size.

These data also featured in a second study, about T cells in Graves' hyperthyroidism and ophthalmopathy.

This sample comprised peripheral blood mononuclear cells (PBMCs), obtained at new diagnosis, from a patient treated with antithyroid drugs. This receptor was identified in a man younger than 45 with Graves disease. The chain combines TRBV6-5 with TRBJ1-1; no definite D call. CDR3: CASSYSVSGTF. The CDR3 nucleotides read TGTGCCAGCAGTTACTCGGTATCCGGAACCTTT.